Below, 23 T cell receptor beta chains from the same sample are listed, as sequenced in a study of spatial heterogeneity in lung cancer. Study-wide results and caveats: The study found that expanded intratumoral alpha and beta TCR counts tracked tumor mutation counts.

Their target antigens are unknown. From the 5' RACE reads, TCRdb called clonotypes with MiXCR, one entry per CDR3 protein. The sample has 20,000 to 25,000 distinct CDR3 sequences, about 15% seen once. Time point here: sample taken at primary tumor resection. The sequencing used lung tumor tissue, collected at surgery. Source of these receptors: a female donor with early-stage non-small cell lung cancer.

The chain uses TRBV5-4 and TRBJ2-1; D gene unclear. The CDR3 loop spans 15 amino acids. CDR1 is SGHNT and CDR2 is YYREEE in the germline V gene (reference sequence). Trimming took 1 base from V and 2 from J, leaving 10 bases between them. The CDR3, as DNA: TGTGCCAGCAGCTTGCCGGTGAGCGCCTACAATGAGCAGTTCTTC. Translation gives CASSLPVSAYNEQFF.

This clonotype was seen just once. The chain links TRBV5-5 to TRBJ2-1, with D possibly TRBD1 on 6 matching bases. The V and J ends lost 2 bases and 2 bases respectively, with 11 bases between them. This CDR3 spans 15 amino acids. In germline, CDR1 is SGHKS, CDR2 YYEKEE (reference sequence). CDR3 sequence reads: CASSFGAGAYNEQFF. The CDR3 DNA reads TGTGCCAGCAGCTTTGGGGCAGGGGCCTACAATGAGCAGTTCTTC.

This clonotype was counted between two and nine times. The rearrangement links TRBV6-5 to TRBJ2-1, with D unresolved. Trimming took 7 bases from V and 10 from J, leaving 14 bases between them. The V gene's germline CDR1 is MNHEY and CDR2 SVGAGI. The CDR3 totals 12 residues. The CDR3 protein is CASKGIGREQFF. The CDR3 nucleotides read TGTGCCAGCAAGGGTATCGGTAGGGAGCAGTTCTTC.

The chain recombines TRBV29-1 with TRBJ2-2; D gene unclear. Germline V gene lookup returns CDR1 SQVTM and CDR2 ANQGSEA. V lost 3 bases and J 4 bases, leaving 9 bases between the germline ends. The CDR3 length is 13 residues. The CDR3 loop reads CSVDADRTGELFF. Here the CDR3 DNA reads TGCAGCGTTGATGCAGATCGCACCGGGGAGCTGTTTTTT.

This clonotype showed up many times. The chain combines TRBV15 with TRBJ2-7, with 9 bases identical to TRBD1. With 3 bases clipped from V and 5 bases from J, the junction kept 8 bases outside the gene matches. Germline loops: CDR1 LNHNV, CDR2 YYDKDF (reference sequence). The CDR3 totals 15 residues. The CDR3 loop is CATSSPRTGDHEQYF. The CDR3, as DNA: TGTGCCACCAGCAGTCCCCGGACAGGGGACCACGAGCAGTACTTC.

This clonotype appeared many times. This chain links TRBV2 with TRBJ2-1; 12 bases line up with TRBD2. CDR1 is SNHLY and CDR2 is FYNNEI in the germline V gene. The CDR3 is made up of 16 amino acids. Trimming removed 6 bases from V and 6 bases from J; junction bases left unmatched: 9. In nucleotides, the CDR3 is TGTGCCAGCAGGACCCGGACTAGCGGGGACCGCAATGAGCAGTTCTTC. It yields the protein CASRTRTSGDRNEQFF.

This clonotype was counted ten times or more. The gene calls are TRBV28 and TRBJ2-7; D is unclear. V was pared by 5 bases and J by 2 bases, with 10 bases between. This CDR3 comprises 13 residues. The germline CDR1 and CDR2 sequences are MDHEN and SYDVKM. The CDR3 DNA is TGTGCCAGCAGTCCGACGGAGACCTACGAGCAGTACTTC. As protein: CASSPTETYEQYF.

As DNA, the CDR3 is TGTGCCAGCAGTTACCCCAACCGCCTAGCGGGCGGCACAGATACGCAGTATTTT. Translation gives CASSYPNRLAGGTDTQYF. The chain employs TRBV6-6 and TRBJ2-3, with 8 bases that match TRBD2. This CDR3 has 18 residues. J gave up 1 base and V 2 bases, and 11 bases lay outside the gene matches. Germline V gene lookup returns CDR1 MNHNY and CDR2 SVGAGI (reference sequence).

This clonotype ranks as medium-sized. This rearrangement joins TRBV12-5 to TRBJ2-7; D possibly corresponds to TRBD1 (6 bases). This CDR3 spans 13 amino acids. Trimming stripped 5 bases from V and 1 base from J, with 9 bases between. Germline CDR1 LGHNT, CDR2 FRNRAP. The CDR3 DNA reads as TGTGCTAGTGGTCCTCAGGGGTCCTACGAGCAGTACTTC. Its protein is CASGPQGSYEQYF. Looking up the rest from reference TRBV12-5 and TRBJ2-7 gives the full variable domain: DARVTQTPRHKVTEMGQEVTMRCQPILGHNTVFWYRQTMMQGLELLAYFRNRAPLDDSGMPKDRFSAEMPDATLATLKIQPSEPRDSAVYFCASGPQGSYEQYFGPGTRLTVT.

The chain has TRBV5-1 and TRBJ2-1, with D possibly TRBD2 on 5 matching bases. This CDR3 is 12 amino acids long. The V gene lost 4 bases and the J gene lost 8 bases, with 10 bases spanning the gap. Germline values: CDR1 SGHRS, CDR2 YFSETQ. The CDR3 bases are TGCGCCAGCAGCCCAACGGGGTATGAGCAGTTCTTC. As protein: CASSPTGYEQFF.

This clonotype came up many times. The chain uses TRBV28 and TRBJ2-7; D is ambiguous. CDR3 length equals 12 residues. With 3 bases removed from V and 4 bases from J, the gap between germline ends came to 7 bases. Looked up from germline, CDR1 is MDHEN and CDR2 is SYDVKM. This CDR3 is CASSFPAYEQYF. In DNA, the CDR3 is TGTGCCAGCAGTTTCCCAGCATACGAGCAGTACTTC.

A remark on this clonotype: A read error is likely, as this CDR3 ends without the conserved phenylalanine or tryptophan. The gene calls are TRBV4-1 and TRBJ2-5; TRBD2 aligns across 10 bases. Germline values: CDR1 MGHRA, CDR2 YSYEKL. The CDR3 runs to 16 residues. Trimming took 3 bases from V and 1 from J; bases not matched to a gene: 5. In nucleotides, the CDR3 is TGCGCCAGCAGCCAGATAGCGGGAGGTACCCAAGAGACCCAGTACTTA. Protein product: CASSQIAGGTQETQYL.

This clonotype was observed a few times. The J gene is TRBJ2-3, the V gene TRBV20-1; 13 nucleotides agree with TRBD2. From germline, CDR1 is DFQATT and CDR2 SNEGSKA (reference sequence). J lost 0 bases, V lost 6 bases, and 6 bases had no gene match. The length of the CDR3 is 16 residues. The CDR3 coding sequence is TGCAGTGCAGCCGGGACTAGCGGGAAGAGCACAGATACGCAGTATTTT. It specifies CSAAGTSGKSTDTQYF.

Turning to this clonotype: This may stem from a read error, because a much larger clone lies one nucleotide away. Because the CDR3 is missing its conserved closing phenylalanine or tryptophan, this is likely a read error. V usage is TRBV4-1 and J usage is TRBJ2-3, with TRBD2 identical over 7 bases. The CDR3 spans 17 residues. CDR1 MGHRA and CDR2 YSYEKL come from the germline V gene. Losses at the gene ends were 0 bases for V and 2 bases for J; bases not matched to a gene: 8. The CDR3 protein is CASSQDRISGNTDTQYS. The CDR3 nucleotides read TGCGCCAGCAGCCAAGATAGGATCAGCGGGAACACAGATACGCAGTATTCT.

This clonotype has at least ten counts. This chain connects TRBV19 to TRBJ2-1; 9 nucleotides align to TRBD2. This CDR3 comprises 15 residues. The J segment lost 9 bases and the V segment lost 6 bases, leaving 12 bases of the junction unmatched. Looked up from germline, CDR1 is LNHDA and CDR2 is SQIVND (reference sequence). CDR3 protein: CASSPEAGGRSEQFF. The CDR3 DNA sequence: TGTGCCAGTAGCCCTGAAGCGGGGGGTCGAAGTGAGCAGTTCTTC.

Relative to its sample, this clonotype is medium-sized. The rearrangement uses TRBV28 and TRBJ2-2; D unresolved. There are 11 residues in the CDR3. V was clipped by 7 bases and J by 7 bases, with 7 bases between them. From germline, CDR1 is MDHEN and CDR2 SYDVKM. The CDR3 sequence: CASKRYGELFF. The CDR3 DNA is TGTGCCAGCAAGAGGTACGGGGAGCTGTTTTTT.

This clonotype appeared many times. This chain uses TRBV20-1 with TRBJ1-6; the match to TRBD1 covers 7 bases. Germline CDR1 and CDR2: DFQATT and SNEGSKA (reference sequence). CDR3 length: 12 residues. Losses at the gene ends were 1 base for V and 14 bases for J; bases not matched to a gene: 5. The CDR3 protein is CSARAQGRTLHF. Here the CDR3 DNA reads TGCAGTGCTAGAGCACAGGGGAGGACCCTCCACTTT.

This chain connects TRBV6-1 to TRBJ2-1, with 14 bases aligning to TRBD2. V was pared by 6 bases and J by 6 bases, with 1 base of the junction left unmatched. This CDR3 spans 14 amino acids. Germline lookup yields CDR1 MNHNS and CDR2 SASEGT. The CDR3 bases are TGTGCCAGCAGGACTAGCGGGAGGGCCAATGAGCAGTTCTTC. This sequence encodes CASRTSGRANEQFF.

This CDR3 reads CASSQTTVGETQYF. CDR3 in DNA: TGTGCCAGCAGCCAAACTACCGTCGGGGAGACCCAGTACTTC. The chain recombines TRBV7-9 with TRBJ2-5; D gene unclear. V was cut by 5 bases and J by 5 bases, with 15 bases left in between. This CDR3 is 14 amino acids long. Germline-derived CDR1 and CDR2 are SEHNR and FQNEAQ (reference sequence).

This clonotype was recorded a few times. A much larger clone is a single base away; this may be a read error. The chain links TRBV7-9 to TRBJ2-7; D not certain. The germline gives CDR1 SEHNR, CDR2 FQNEAQ (reference sequence). The V end lost 5 bases, the J end lost 2 bases, and 4 bases lay between the germline ends. This CDR3 region has 11 residues. This CDR3 reads CASSRTYEQYF. DNA for the CDR3: TGTGCCAGCAGCCGGACCTACGAGCAGTACTTC.

The chain couples TRBV27 to TRBJ2-5; tentative D call: TRBD2 (5 bases). There are 14 residues in the CDR3. Germline V gene data show CDR1 as MNHEY and CDR2 as SMNVEV (reference sequence). V shed 5 bases and J shed 5 bases, with 15 bases lying between them. The CDR3 here is CASSGSGRWETQYF. The CDR3 DNA reads TGTGCCAGCAGTGGGAGTGGAAGGTGGGAGACCCAGTACTTC.

This clonotype was seen more than once but under ten times. The chain has TRBV20-1 and TRBJ1-2; D may be TRBD1 (6 bases). The CDR3 length is 15 residues. Deletions cut 6 bases from V and 0 bases from J, with 17 bases between. Germline-derived CDR1 and CDR2 are DFQATT and SNEGSKA (reference sequence). The chain's CDR3 is CSATPGQLSNYGYTF. CDR3 sequence (DNA): TGCAGTGCCACCCCAGGACAGCTATCTAACTATGGCTACACCTTC.

This clonotype has a count of ten or more. The chain employs TRBV18 and TRBJ2-1; D unresolved. Deletions cut 1 base from V and 7 bases from J, with 17 bases between. Looked up from germline, CDR1 is KGHSH and CDR2 is LQKENI. The CDR3 is 16 residues long. Here the CDR3 DNA reads TGTGCCAGCTCACCACGGGATGGGGAAGTGACAAATGAGCAGTTCTTC. This codes for CASSPRDGEVTNEQFF.